This T cell receptor beta chain derives from a study of cytomegalovirus exposure and HLA in healthy donors. The junction had 9 bases not matched to a gene; V was cut back by 6 bases and J by 5 bases. The CDR3 spans 17 residues. The germline V gene encodes CDR1 SNHLY and CDR2 FYNNEI. This PCR relied on a set of 60 Vbeta primers and 13 Jbeta primers. Profiling relied on immunoSEQ multiplex PCR, and the TCRdb table lists in-frame clones only, not all of them. The sample contains about 140,000 clones, roughly 70% of which appear only once. The chain combines TRBV2 with TRBJ2-1, with 14 nucleotides matching TRBD2. This receptor was identified in a man in his fifties in good health and CMV-seropositive. The sample was PBMCs. The CDR3 spells CASSPTSGGAANNEQFF. The CDR3 nucleotides read TGTGCCAGCAGCCCGACTAGCGGGGGGGCGGCCAACAATGAGCAGTTCTTC.